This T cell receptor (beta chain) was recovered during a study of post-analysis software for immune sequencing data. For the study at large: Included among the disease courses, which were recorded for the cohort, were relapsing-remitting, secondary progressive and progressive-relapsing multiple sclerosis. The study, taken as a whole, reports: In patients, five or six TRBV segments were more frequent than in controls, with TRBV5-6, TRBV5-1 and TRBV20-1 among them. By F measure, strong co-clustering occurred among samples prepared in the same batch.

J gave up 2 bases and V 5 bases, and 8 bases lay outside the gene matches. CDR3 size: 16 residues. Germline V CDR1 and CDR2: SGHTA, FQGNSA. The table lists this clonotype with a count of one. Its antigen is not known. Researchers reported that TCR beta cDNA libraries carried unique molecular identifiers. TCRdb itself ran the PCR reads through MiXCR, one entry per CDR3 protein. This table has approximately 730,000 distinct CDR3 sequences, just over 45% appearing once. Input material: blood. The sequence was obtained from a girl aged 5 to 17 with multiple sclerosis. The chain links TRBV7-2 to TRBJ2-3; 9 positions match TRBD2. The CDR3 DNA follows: TGTGCCAGCAGCCAAAGACTAGCGGACTTCACAGATACGCAGTATTTT. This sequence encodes CASSQRLADFTDTQYF. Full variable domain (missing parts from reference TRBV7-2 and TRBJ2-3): GAGVSQSPSNKVTEKGKDVELRCDPISGHTALYWYRQSLGQGLEFLIYFQGNSAPDKSGLPSDRFSAERTGGSVSTLTIQRTQQEDSAVYLCASSQRLADFTDTQYFGPGTRLTVL.